The rows below give T cell receptor beta chains drawn from one sample of a study of Ad26.COV2.S vaccination and SARS-CoV-2 variants. Repertoires were generated with immunoSEQ multiplex PCR, while TCRdb's copy carries only in-frame clones and drops some. Among some 290,000 clones, about 86% were seen once, and the ten largest hold less than 2%. The material was peripheral blood, obtained in a trial of Ad26.COV2.S vaccine versus placebo. The source of these receptors is a person between 18 and 60 years old who received the Ad26.COV2.S COVID-19 vaccine or a placebo. CDR3s include the opening cysteine and the closing phenylalanine or tryptophan. The D gene is left open where the match is weak. Only some rows state a clone size, as once, few, many or a class for expanded clones.

abundance: once; d_gene: -; v_gene: TRBV29-1; len: 14; j_gene: TRBJ2-3; CDR3nt: TGCAGCGTTGTGGAGCTCAGGACCACAGATACGCAGTATTTT; CDR3aa: CSVVELRTTDTQYF
abundance: once; d_gene: -; v_gene: TRBV29-1; len: 12; j_gene: TRBJ1-2; CDR3nt: TGCAGCGTTGAGTGGCAGAACTATGGCTACACCTTC; CDR3aa: CSVEWQNYGYTF
abundance: few; d_gene: TRBD1; v_gene: TRBV2; len: 12; j_gene: TRBJ1-5; CDR3nt: TGTGCCAGTGGACAGGGGCCCGGGCCCCAGCATTTT; CDR3aa: CASGQGPGPQHF
abundance: -; d_gene: -; v_gene: TRBV10-3; len: 15; j_gene: TRBJ1-6; CDR3nt: TGTGCCATCAGTGAGGGGGGGCAGGGTCGCTCACCCCTCCACTTT; CDR3aa: CAISEGGQGRSPLHF
abundance: -; d_gene: TRBD2; v_gene: TRBV7-9; len: 13; j_gene: TRBJ2-7; CDR3nt: TGTGCCAGCAGCTTCTCCGCGGGGGTCGAGCAGTACTTC; CDR3aa: CASSFSAGVEQYF
abundance: few; d_gene: -; v_gene: TRBV7-8; len: 16; j_gene: TRBJ1-6; CDR3nt: TGTGCCAGCAGCTTCCAGGGAACCACCTATAATTCACCCCTCCACTTT; CDR3aa: CASSFQGTTYNSPLHF
abundance: -; d_gene: TRBD1; v_gene: TRBV7-8; len: 17; j_gene: TRBJ1-6; CDR3nt: TGTGCCAGCAGCTTAGTGATGCGACAGGGGCAAGGTTCACCCCTCCACTTT; CDR3aa: CASSLVMRQGQGSPLHF
abundance: -; d_gene: TRBD1; v_gene: TRBV23-1; len: 16; j_gene: TRBJ2-7; CDR3nt: TGCGCCAGCAGTCAATCGGGAGACAGGGGGTTCCACGAGCAGTACTTC; CDR3aa: CASSQSGDRGFHEQYF
abundance: -; d_gene: -; v_gene: TRBV6-6; len: 13; j_gene: TRBJ1-6; CDR3nt: TGTGCCAGCAGTTATCTAGGGAATTCACCCCTCCACTTT; CDR3aa: CASSYLGNSPLHF
abundance: few; d_gene: -; v_gene: TRBV6-4; len: 13; j_gene: TRBJ2-1; CDR3nt: TGTGCCAGCAGTGACTCAGAGTCAGATGAGCAGTTCTTC; CDR3aa: CASSDSESDEQFF
abundance: once; d_gene: TRBD1; v_gene: TRBV29-1; len: 14; j_gene: TRBJ2-2; CDR3nt: TGCAGCGTTGCCGGGACAGGGGTCACCGGGGAGCTGTTTTTT; CDR3aa: CSVAGTGVTGELFF
abundance: once; d_gene: -; v_gene: TRBV3-1/TRBV3-2; len: 15; j_gene: TRBJ2-3; CDR3nt: TGTGCCAGCAGTCCGGTCGGGCTGGTCCCGAGTACGCAGTATTTT; CDR3aa: CASSPVGLVPSTQYF
abundance: -; d_gene: TRBD1; v_gene: TRBV7-2; len: 16; j_gene: TRBJ2-3; CDR3nt: TGTGCCAGCAGCTTAGTAGGGGGGACAGGGACAGATACGCAGTATTTT; CDR3aa: CASSLVGGTGTDTQYF
abundance: -; d_gene: -; v_gene: TRBV5-1; len: 16; j_gene: TRBJ2-7; CDR3nt: TGCGCCAGCAGCTCCAGCCCGGGACGGAGCACCTACGAGCAGTACTTC; CDR3aa: CASSSSPGRSTYEQYF
abundance: -; d_gene: -; v_gene: TRBV6-5; len: 15; j_gene: TRBJ1-6; CDR3nt: TGTGCCAGCAGTTACCGACACATATTAGGTTCACCCCTCCACTTT; CDR3aa: CASSYRHILGSPLHF
abundance: -; d_gene: -; v_gene: TRBV20-1; len: 11; j_gene: TRBJ1-1; CDR3nt: TGCAGTGCTCCGATTAACACTGAAGCTTTCTTT; CDR3aa: CSAPINTEAFF
abundance: few; d_gene: -; v_gene: TRBV7-2; len: 11; j_gene: TRBJ2-2; CDR3nt: TGTGCCAGCAGCCCCCGCGGGGAGCTGTTTTTT; CDR3aa: CASSPRGELFF
abundance: few; d_gene: -; v_gene: TRBV2; len: 13; j_gene: TRBJ2-7; CDR3nt: TGTGCCAGCAGGCCGGACCTTAATTACGAGCAGTACTTC; CDR3aa: CASRPDLNYEQYF
abundance: -; d_gene: TRBD2; v_gene: TRBV30; len: 16; j_gene: TRBJ2-1; CDR3nt: TGTGCCTGGAGTGTAAAGAAAGCGGGGGGGCCTACTGAGCAGTTCTTC; CDR3aa: CAWSVKKAGGPTEQFF
abundance: -; d_gene: TRBD1; v_gene: TRBV6-1; len: 16; j_gene: TRBJ1-2; CDR3nt: TGTGCCAGCAGTGAAGTGCCTCGGGACAGGGTTTATGGCTACACCTTC; CDR3aa: CASSEVPRDRVYGYTF
abundance: -; d_gene: -; v_gene: TRBV11-1; len: 14; j_gene: TRBJ1-1; CDR3nt: TGTGCCAGCAGCTTAGGCCTTCATAACACTGAAGCTTTCTTT; CDR3aa: CASSLGLHNTEAFF
abundance: -; d_gene: -; v_gene: TRBV18; len: 15; j_gene: TRBJ2-2; CDR3nt: TGTGCCAGCTCACGCCGCCCAAACATCACCGGGGAGCTGTTTTTT; CDR3aa: CASSRRPNITGELFF
abundance: -; d_gene: TRBD1; v_gene: TRBV20-1; len: 16; j_gene: TRBJ1-6; CDR3nt: TGCAGTGCTAGTCGACAGGGGAGCTCCTATAATTCACCCCTCCACTTT; CDR3aa: CSASRQGSSYNSPLHF
abundance: -; d_gene: -; v_gene: TRBV7-8; len: 16; j_gene: TRBJ2-1; CDR3nt: TGTGCCAGCAGCTTAGCGTGGTTCAGTCTCTACAATGAGCAGTTCTTC; CDR3aa: CASSLAWFSLYNEQFF
abundance: -; d_gene: -; v_gene: TRBV3-1/TRBV3-2; len: 18; j_gene: TRBJ1-1; CDR3nt: TGTGCCAGCAGCCAGATTGTCAATGGACAGCCTATGAACACTGAAGCTTTCTTT; CDR3aa: CASSQIVNGQPMNTEAFF
abundance: -; d_gene: TRBD2; v_gene: TRBV7-9; len: 18; j_gene: TRBJ2-1; CDR3nt: TGTGCCAGCAGCCTCCAGACTAGCGGGGGGGCCTCCTACAATGAGCAGTTCTTC; CDR3aa: CASSLQTSGGASYNEQFF
abundance: -; d_gene: TRBD1; v_gene: TRBV5-4; len: 15; j_gene: TRBJ1-2; CDR3nt: TGTGCCACCAAGGGCCTCTCAGGGGGAAACTATGGCTACACCTTC; CDR3aa: CATKGLSGGNYGYTF